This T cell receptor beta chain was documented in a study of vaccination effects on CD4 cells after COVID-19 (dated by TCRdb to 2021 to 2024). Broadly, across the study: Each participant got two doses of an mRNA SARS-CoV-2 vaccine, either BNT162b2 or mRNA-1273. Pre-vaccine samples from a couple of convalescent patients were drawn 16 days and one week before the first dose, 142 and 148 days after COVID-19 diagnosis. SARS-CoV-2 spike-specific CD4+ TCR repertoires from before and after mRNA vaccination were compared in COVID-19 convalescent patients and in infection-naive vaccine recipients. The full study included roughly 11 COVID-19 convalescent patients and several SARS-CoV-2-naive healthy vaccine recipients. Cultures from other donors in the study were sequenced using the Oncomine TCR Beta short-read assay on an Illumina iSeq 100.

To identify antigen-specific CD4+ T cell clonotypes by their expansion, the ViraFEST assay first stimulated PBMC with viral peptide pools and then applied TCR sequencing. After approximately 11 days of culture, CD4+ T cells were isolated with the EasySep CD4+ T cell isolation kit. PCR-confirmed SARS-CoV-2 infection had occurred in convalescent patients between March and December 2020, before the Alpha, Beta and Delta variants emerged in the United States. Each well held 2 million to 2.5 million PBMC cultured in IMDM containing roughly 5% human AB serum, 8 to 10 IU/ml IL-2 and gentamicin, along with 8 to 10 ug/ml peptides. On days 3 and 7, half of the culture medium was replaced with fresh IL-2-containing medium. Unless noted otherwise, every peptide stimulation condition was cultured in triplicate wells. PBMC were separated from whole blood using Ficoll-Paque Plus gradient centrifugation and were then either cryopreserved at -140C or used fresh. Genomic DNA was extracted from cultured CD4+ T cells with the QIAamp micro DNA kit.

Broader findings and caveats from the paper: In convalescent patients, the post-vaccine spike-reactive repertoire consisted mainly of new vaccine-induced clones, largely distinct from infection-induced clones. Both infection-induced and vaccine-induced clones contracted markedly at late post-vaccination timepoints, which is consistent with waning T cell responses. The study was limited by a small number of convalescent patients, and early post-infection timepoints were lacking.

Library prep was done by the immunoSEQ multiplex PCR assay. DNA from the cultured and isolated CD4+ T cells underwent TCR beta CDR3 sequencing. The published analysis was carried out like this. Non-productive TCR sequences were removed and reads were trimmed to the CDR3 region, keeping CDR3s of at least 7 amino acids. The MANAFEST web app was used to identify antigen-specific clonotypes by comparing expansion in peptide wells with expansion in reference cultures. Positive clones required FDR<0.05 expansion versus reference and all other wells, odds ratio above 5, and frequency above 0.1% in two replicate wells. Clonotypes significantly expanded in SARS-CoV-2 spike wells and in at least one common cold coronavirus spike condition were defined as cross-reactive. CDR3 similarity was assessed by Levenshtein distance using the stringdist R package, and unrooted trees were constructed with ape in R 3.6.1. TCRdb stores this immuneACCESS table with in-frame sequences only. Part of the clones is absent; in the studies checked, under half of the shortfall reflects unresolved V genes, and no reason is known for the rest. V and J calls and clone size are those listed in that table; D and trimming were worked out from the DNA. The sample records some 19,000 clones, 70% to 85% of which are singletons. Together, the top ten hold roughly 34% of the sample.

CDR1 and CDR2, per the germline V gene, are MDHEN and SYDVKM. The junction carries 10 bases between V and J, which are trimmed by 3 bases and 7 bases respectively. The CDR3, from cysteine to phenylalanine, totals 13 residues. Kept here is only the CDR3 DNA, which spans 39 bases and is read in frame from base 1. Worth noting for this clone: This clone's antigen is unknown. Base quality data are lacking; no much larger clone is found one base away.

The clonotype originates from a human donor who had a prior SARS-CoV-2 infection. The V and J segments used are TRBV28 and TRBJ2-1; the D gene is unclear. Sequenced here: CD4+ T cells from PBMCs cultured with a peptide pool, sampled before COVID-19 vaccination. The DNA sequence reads TGTGCCAGCAGTTTGTCGGCCGGGAATGAGCAGTTCTTC. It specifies CASSLSAGNEQFF.